Below, 19 T cell receptor beta chains from the same sample are listed, as sequenced in a study of vaccination effects on CD4 cells after COVID-19 (dated by TCRdb to between 2021 and 2024). These receptors have no identified antigens. The library was produced with the immunoSEQ multiplex PCR assay. This immuneACCESS table, as held by TCRdb, lists in-frame sequences with V and J called but not all clones. Of the missing ones, under half trace to an unresolved V gene in checked studies; the others have no known cause. Here the sample has tens of thousands of clones; about four fifths occur a single time. The top ten constitute about 5% of the sample. After roughly 11 days of culture, CD4+ T cells were isolated with the EasySep CD4+ T cell isolation kit. PCR-confirmed SARS-CoV-2 infection had occurred in convalescent patients between March and December 2020, before the Alpha, Beta and Delta variants emerged in the United States. Participants received two doses of either the BNT162b2 or the mRNA-1273 mRNA SARS-CoV-2 vaccine.

The source was CD4+ T cells from PBMCs cultured without peptide, collected after COVID-19 vaccination. Receptors originate from a human donor who had a prior SARS-CoV-2 infection.

This chain connects TRBV3-1 (or the pseudogene TRBV3-2) to TRBJ2-3; D ambiguous. The CDR3 runs to 15 residues. Germline CDR1 reads LGHDT; CDR2 reads YNNKEL (reference sequence). With 2 bases removed from V and 4 bases from J, the gap between germline ends came to 13 bases. The chain's CDR3 is CASSQSVSFADTQYF. The CDR3 DNA follows: TGTGCCAGCAGCCAATCGGTTAGCTTTGCAGATACGCAGTATTTT.

This clone was recorded a few times. The V call is TRBV30, the J call TRBJ1-1; no clear D. CDR1 GTSNPN and CDR2 SVGIG come from the germline V gene (reference sequence). V was cut by 8 bases and J by 0 bases, with 28 bases left in between. The CDR3 covers 18 residues. The CDR3 sequence: CARPPPGPPSNLNTEAFF. For the CDR3, the DNA is TGTGCCCGACCACCACCCGGGCCACCCTCTAACTTGAACACTGAAGCTTTCTTT.

The chain carries TRBV7-3 and TRBJ2-2, with unresolved D. The CDR3 consists of 13 residues. Trimming left V 7 bases short and J 4 bases short, with 10 bases between. Germline lookup yields CDR1 SGHTA and CDR2 FQGTGA. In DNA form, the CDR3 reads TGTGCCAGCAAGGTGGGATTCACCGGGGAGCTGTTTTTT. Translated, it gives CASKVGFTGELFF.

V gene TRBV7-2 combines with J gene TRBJ1-1; D not certain. Per germline, CDR1 SGHTA and CDR2 FQGNSA. Trimming took off 6 bases at V and 7 bases at J, with 12 bases between the two ends. The CDR3 contains 12 residues. This CDR3 reads CASSLSGVEAFF. The DNA of the CDR3 is TGTGCCAGCAGTCTATCAGGAGTTGAAGCTTTCTTT.

Judged by abundance, this clone is medium-sized. In DNA, the CDR3 is TGTGCCAGCACCACAACAGGGTCCCGTGCGTTCTTC. Translation gives CASTTTGSRAFF. This sequence joins TRBV2 and TRBJ2-1; possibly TRBD1 for D (6 bases). CDR1 SNHLY and CDR2 FYNNEI come from the germline V gene. V lost 7 bases to trimming and J lost 15 bases, with 19 bases between them. The CDR3 length is 12 residues.

This sequence joins TRBV7-2 and TRBJ2-7; 9 bases are a match to TRBD1. CDR1 is SGHTA, CDR2 FQGNSA, per germline. The CDR3 is 15 residues long. Germline trimming cut 1 base from V and 3 bases from J; bases unmatched to any gene: 4. The CDR3 here is CASSLGWGQGYEQYF. In DNA form, the CDR3 reads TGTGCCAGCAGCTTAGGATGGGGACAGGGCTACGAGCAGTACTTC.

The chain employs TRBV4-1 and TRBJ2-5; 10 bases match TRBD2. Germline CDR1 reads MGHRA; CDR2 reads YSYEKL. The CDR3 covers 15 residues. The V gene end was trimmed by 8 bases and the J gene end by 5 bases; junction bases not matched to a gene: 11. The CDR3 DNA reads TGCGCCAGCTCACGGGCAGCGGGGGGGCCGGAGACCCAGTACTTC. It codes for CASSRAAGGPETQYF.

V is TRBV5-6 and J is TRBJ2-7; 9 bases agree with TRBD1. The CDR3 covers 14 residues. V lost 1 base to trimming and J lost 7 bases; unmatched junction nucleotides: 6. In germline, CDR1 is SGHDT, CDR2 YYEEEE. CDR3 in amino acids: CASSLKQGAGEQYF. The CDR3 region has the DNA TGTGCCAGCAGCTTGAAACAGGGGGCGGGGGAGCAGTACTTC.

The chain has TRBV7-3 and TRBJ2-5; D is undetermined. CDR3 size: 14 residues. With 1 base removed from V and 9 bases from J, the gap between germline ends came to 15 bases. Germline V CDR1 and CDR2: SGHTA, FQGTGA. For the CDR3, the DNA is TGTGCCAGCAGCTTAATTGGGCGAGGTGGGGCCCAGTACTTC. The encoded protein is CASSLIGRGGAQYF. The whole variable domain, remainder taken from reference TRBV7-3 and TRBJ2-5, is GAGVSQTPSNKVTEKGKYVELRCDPISGHTALYWYRQSLGQGPEFLIYFQGTGAADDSGLPNDRFFAVRPEGSVSTLKIQRTERGDSAVYLCASSLIGRGGAQYFGPGTRLLVL.

J is TRBJ2-1 and V is TRBV5-1; 13 bases match TRBD2. Germline loops: CDR1 SGHRS, CDR2 YFSETQ. The CDR3 runs 15 residues. V shed 2 bases and J 9 bases; nucleotides not matched to a gene: 5. CDR3 loop: CASSLLAGGPFEQFF. CDR3 nucleotide sequence: TGCGCCAGCAGCTTACTAGCGGGAGGGCCTTTTGAGCAGTTCTTC.

V usage is TRBV6-5 and J usage is TRBJ2-7; weak D call: TRBD2 (5 bases). Germline values: CDR1 MNHEY, CDR2 SVGAGI. V was clipped by 4 bases and J by 4 bases, with 11 bases between them. The CDR3 loop spans 13 amino acids. The CDR3 loop reads CASSFGVSYEQYF. The CDR3 DNA follows: TGTGCCAGCAGTTTCGGGGTTTCGTACGAGCAGTACTTC.

This clone was counted a single time. The V call is TRBV5-1, the J call TRBJ2-6; D gene ambiguous. This CDR3 spans 16 amino acids. V lost 0 bases, J lost 2 bases, and 9 bases lay in between. In germline, CDR1 is SGHRS, CDR2 YFSETQ. The CDR3: CASSLVIATGANVLTF. CDR3 DNA: TGCGCCAGCAGCTTGGTAATTGCGACTGGGGCCAACGTCCTGACTTTC.

This clone was found a few times. This rearrangement joins TRBV11-3 to TRBJ1-2, with D possibly TRBD1 on 6 matching bases. Germline V gene data show CDR1 as SGHNT and CDR2 as YENEEA. Trimming left V 4 bases short and J 3 bases short, with 15 bases between. The CDR3 has 15 amino acids. CDR3 loop: CASSSTGWPYYGYTF. The CDR3 nucleotides are TGTGCCAGCAGCTCAACAGGGTGGCCGTACTATGGCTACACCTTC.

This clone was counted a single time. The V and J genes are TRBV28 and TRBJ2-5; TRBD1 matches 11 bases. This CDR3 has 17 amino acids. With 3 bases clipped from V and 2 bases from J, the junction kept 8 bases outside the gene matches. Germline loops: CDR1 MDHEN, CDR2 SYDVKM. CDR3 nucleotide sequence: TGTGCCAGCAGTTTCTCAGGACAGGGGGCTTGGCAAGAGACCCAGTACTTC. Residues: CASSFSGQGAWQETQYF.

The genes are TRBV28 and TRBJ2-3, with TRBD2 matching over 12 bases. V dropped 7 bases and J dropped 1; count of bases not matched to a gene: 3. Looked up from germline, CDR1 is MDHEN and CDR2 is SYDVKM. The CDR3 runs 15 residues. The CDR3 loop reads CASTRLAGGTDTQYF. The CDR3 DNA reads as TGTGCCAGCACCAGACTAGCGGGGGGCACAGATACGCAGTATTTT.

The chain carries TRBV6-6 and TRBJ1-5; D call uncertain. The CDR3 loop spans 14 amino acids. The V end lost 2 bases, the J end lost 3 bases, and 8 bases lay between the germline ends. Germline V lookup: CDR1 MNHNY, CDR2 SVGAGI (reference sequence). The CDR3 protein is CASSYRAFNQPQHF. CDR3 DNA sequence: TGTGCCAGCAGTTACCGGGCCTTCAATCAGCCCCAGCATTTT.

The V and J genes are TRBV4-3 and TRBJ2-2; D gene ambiguous. Looked up from germline, CDR1 is LGHNA and CDR2 is YSLEER. The CDR3 extends over 14 amino acids. The V end was cut by 0 bases, the J end by 5 bases, with 7 bases between. The CDR3 DNA is TGCGCCAGCAGCCAAGAATCCTCGACCGGGGAGCTGTTTTTT. As protein: CASSQESSTGELFF.

V gene TRBV7-9 combines with J gene TRBJ1-4, with 7 positions matching TRBD1. The J segment lost 5 bases and the V segment lost 5 bases, leaving 8 bases of the junction unmatched. Looked up from germline, CDR1 is SEHNR and CDR2 is FQNEAQ (reference sequence). This CDR3 is 15 amino acids long. The CDR3 DNA reads TGTGCCAGCAGCGCGCCGGAGACAGGGAATGAAAAACTGTTTTTT. Its protein is CASSAPETGNEKLFF.

Worth noting for this clone: At one of its ends the junction is not consistent with the germline gene, which may arise from a read error. V and J are TRBV5-6 and TRBJ2-7; TRBD1 is a possible D gene (5 bases). CDR3 length equals 13 residues. Germline V gene sequence: CDR1 SGHDT, CDR2 YYEEEE. CDR3 sequence: CASSLAGSFEQYF. The DNA of the CDR3 is TGTGCCAGCAGCTTGGCAGGGTCCTTCGAGCAGTACTTC.